Sequencing of this TCR beta chain was carried out in a study of PD-1 blockade in classical Hodgkin lymphoma. In regard to this clone: This CDR3 is also generated by other DNA sequences in the sample.

Profiled with immunoSEQ multiplex PCR; TCRdb holds only in-frame clones, not every one. Of more than 90,000 clones listed, roughly 81% are singletons. All trial patients relapsed after autologous stem cell transplantation. This specimen consisted of peripheral blood mononuclear cells (PBMCs), obtained before the second cycle of nivolumab. This clonotype originated in a human donor with classical Hodgkin lymphoma.

Here the CDR3 reads CASSPSYEQYF. The CDR3 DNA reads TGTGCCAGCAGCCCGTCGTACGAGCAGTACTTC. The chain recombines TRBV7-2 with TRBJ2-7; D is undetermined. There are 11 residues in the CDR3. Germline V gene data show CDR1 as SGHTA and CDR2 as FQGNSA. V lost 5 bases and J lost 4, with 6 bases in between.